The 5 T cell receptor beta chains below were found in one sample sequenced in a study of a mutant IDH1 vaccine in newly diagnosed glioma. These TCRs are of unknown antigen specificity. Libraries were prepared by immunoSEQ multiplex PCR; TCRdb keeps only in-frame clonotypes and omits some of them. This table holds about 40,000 clones, 75% to 85% found once. Time point of the sample: week 11, during vaccination. Every vaccine dose comprised 300 ug of mutant IDH1 20-mer peptide plus topical imiquimod. The input for sequencing was peripheral blood mononuclear cells (PBMCs), taken from a glioma patient whose treatment included an IDH1 peptide vaccine. These receptors all come from a woman between 25 and 40 years old with glioma. Some clones in this sample may be carry-over from other donors' samples.

CDR3 in DNA: TGTGCCAGCAGCTTAGAGACAGGGGTGAATGAAGCTTTCTTT. Residues: CASSLETGVNEAFF. This rearrangement joins TRBV11-2 to TRBJ1-1; 8 nucleotides line up with TRBD1. Germline lookup yields CDR1 SGHAT and CDR2 FQNNGV. The length of the CDR3 is 14 residues. V shed 0 bases, J shed 7 bases, and the junction held 4 bases outside the gene matches.

The chain has TRBV13 and TRBJ2-2; 9 bases map to TRBD1. Losses at the gene ends were 5 bases for V and 5 bases for J; bases not matched to a gene: 6. The CDR3 contains 15 residues. Germline-derived CDR1 and CDR2 are PRHDT and FYEKMQ (reference sequence). The CDR3 sequence: CASSADRGRTGELFF. The CDR3 bases are TGTGCCAGCAGCGCAGACAGGGGGAGAACCGGGGAGCTGTTTTTT. The complete variable domain, with remaining parts taken from reference TRBV13 and TRBJ2-2, reads AAGVIQSPRHLIKEKRETATLKCYPIPRHDTVYWYQQGPGQDPQFLISFYEKMQSDKGSIPDRFSAQQFSDYHSELNMSSLELGDSALYFCASSADRGRTGELFFGEGSRLTVL.

V usage is TRBV5-1 and J usage is TRBJ2-3; D gene unclear. V was pared by 4 bases and J by 3 bases, with 6 bases between. The germline gives CDR1 SGHRS, CDR2 YFSETQ. The CDR3 consists of 12 residues. CDR3 nucleotides: TGCGCCAGCAGCCTGTCAACAGATACGCAGTATTTT. Translating it yields CASSLSTDTQYF.

This CDR3 is CASSLAVSDQYF. In DNA, the CDR3 is TGTGCCAGCAGCTTAGCGGTCAGCGATCAGTATTTT. V gene TRBV11-3 combines with J gene TRBJ2-3, with no clear D. The CDR3 contains 12 residues. Trimming took off 1 base at V and 12 bases at J, with 11 bases between the two ends. Germline values: CDR1 SGHNT, CDR2 YENEEA.

The V gene is TRBV7-8, the J gene TRBJ1-1; D call uncertain. The CDR3 has 12 residues. Germline values: CDR1 SGHVS, CDR2 FQNEAQ. Trimming took 1 base from V and 8 from J, leaving 8 bases between them. CDR3 sequence: CASSLGDPEAFF. CDR3 DNA: TGTGCCAGCAGCTTAGGAGACCCCGAAGCTTTCTTT.